This T cell receptor beta chain was found in a study of T-cell memory formation after mild COVID-19. Study-wide context: Largely donor-specific TCR clusters were found.

This clonotype has only a few counts. A much larger clonotype is one base distant, so this may be a read error. TCRdb redid the calling of the 5' RACE reads with MiXCR, one entry per CDR3 protein. The table records 350,000 to 500,000 distinct CDR3 sequences, less than 25% of them present only once. Sequencing was performed on PBMCs or a T cell subset sorted from them (not recorded which). This sequence originates from an adult woman who had mild COVID-19 (a few samples of this study predate the infection). Cell type and time point are not known.

The CDR3 loop reads CASSPAPQRTDTQYF. The CDR3 bases are TGTGCCAGCAGCCCCGCCCCCCAGAGGACAGATACGCAGTATTTT. The V call is TRBV7-3, the J call TRBJ2-3; no firm D call. The CDR3 is made up of 15 amino acids. CDR1 and CDR2 from the germline V gene are SGHTA and FQGTGA. Trimming left V 5 bases short and J 3 bases short, with 15 bases between.